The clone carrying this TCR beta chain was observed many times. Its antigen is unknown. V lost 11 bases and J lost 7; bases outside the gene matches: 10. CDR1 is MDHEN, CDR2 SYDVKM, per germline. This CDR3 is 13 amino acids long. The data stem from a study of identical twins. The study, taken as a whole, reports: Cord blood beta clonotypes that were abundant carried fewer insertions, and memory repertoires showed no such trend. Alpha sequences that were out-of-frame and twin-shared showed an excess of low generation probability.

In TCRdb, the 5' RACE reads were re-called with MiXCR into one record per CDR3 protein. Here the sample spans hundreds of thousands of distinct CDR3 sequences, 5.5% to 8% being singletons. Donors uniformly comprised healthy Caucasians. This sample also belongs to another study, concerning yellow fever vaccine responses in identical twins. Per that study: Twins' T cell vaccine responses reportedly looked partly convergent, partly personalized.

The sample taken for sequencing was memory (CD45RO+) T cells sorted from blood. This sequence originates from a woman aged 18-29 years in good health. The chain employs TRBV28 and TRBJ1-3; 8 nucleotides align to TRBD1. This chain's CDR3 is CAGLRGLVNTIYF. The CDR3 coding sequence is TGTGCCGGACTCAGGGGGCTCGTCAACACCATATATTTT.